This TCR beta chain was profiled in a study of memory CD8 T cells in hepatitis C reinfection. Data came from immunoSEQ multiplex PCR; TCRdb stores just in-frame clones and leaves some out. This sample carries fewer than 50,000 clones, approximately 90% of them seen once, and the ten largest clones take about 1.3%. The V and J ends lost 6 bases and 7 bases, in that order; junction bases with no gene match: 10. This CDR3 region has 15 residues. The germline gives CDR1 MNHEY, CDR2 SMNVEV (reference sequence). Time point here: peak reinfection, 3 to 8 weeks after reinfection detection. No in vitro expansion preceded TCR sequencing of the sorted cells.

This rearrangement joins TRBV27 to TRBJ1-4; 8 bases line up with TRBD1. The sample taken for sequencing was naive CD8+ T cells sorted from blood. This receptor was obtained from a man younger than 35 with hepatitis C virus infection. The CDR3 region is CASRARQGSGEKLFF. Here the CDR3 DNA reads TGTGCCAGCAGGGCGCGACAGGGGTCGGGTGAAAAACTGTTTTTT.